The 14 T cell receptor beta chains reported below all come from one sample, sequenced in a study of shared clonotypes between healthy human individuals. Libraries were prepared by immunoSEQ multiplex PCR; TCRdb keeps only in-frame clonotypes and omits some of them. This table holds more than 2,000,000 clones, over 85% found once. Sequencing used naive CD4+ T cells sorted from blood. Subset indicated: CD45RA+ positively selected. These receptors were taken from a man younger than 30 in good health.

The chain carries TRBV7-9 and TRBJ1-1; D call uncertain. The CDR3 is 15 residues long. V was cut by 6 bases and J by 5 bases, with 19 bases left in between. Germline assignment: CDR1 SEHNR and CDR2 FQNEAQ (reference sequence). The CDR3 spells CASRPPLDTRTEAFF. The CDR3 DNA is TGTGCCAGCAGGCCTCCCCTTGACACGAGGACTGAAGCTTTCTTT.

V usage is TRBV19 and J usage is TRBJ1-5; D perhaps matches TRBD1 (5 bases). Germline loops: CDR1 LNHDA, CDR2 SQIVND (reference sequence). Trimming took 6 bases from V and 7 from J, leaving 19 bases between them. The CDR3 is made up of 15 amino acids. CDR3 protein: CASRVNTGEWQPQHF. The CDR3 bases are TGTGCCAGTAGGGTCAACACAGGTGAATGGCAGCCCCAGCATTTT.

This clone was observed a few times. The chain employs TRBV30 and TRBJ1-1; TRBD1 matches 8 bases. In germline, CDR1 is GTSNPN, CDR2 SVGIG (reference sequence). The CDR3 is 13 residues long. V gave up 3 bases and J gave up 5 bases; unmatched junction bases: 5. CDR3 amino acids: CAWSSGGATEAFF. The DNA of the CDR3 is TGTGCCTGGAGCTCAGGGGGCGCGACTGAAGCTTTCTTT.

V is TRBV4-3 and J is TRBJ1-6; maybe TRBD1 (5 bases). This CDR3 is built from 16 residues. Germline values: CDR1 LGHNA, CDR2 YSLEER. Between the trimmed V and J ends, which lost 3 bases and 7 bases, there was a span of 16 bases. The CDR3 spells CASSQVWGPGNSPLHF. The CDR3 DNA reads as TGCGCCAGCAGCCAGGTCTGGGGACCGGGAAATTCACCCCTCCACTTT.

The table lists this clone with a few counts. Distinct nucleotide sequences in the sample also encode this CDR3. This chain links TRBV6-5 with TRBJ1-2; unclear D gene. Germline assignment: CDR1 MNHEY and CDR2 SVGAGI. CDR3 length equals 12 residues. Trimming cost V 5 bases and J 0 bases, with 4 bases left between them. CDR3 region: CASSQANYGYTF. Written as DNA, the CDR3 is TGTGCCAGCAGTCAGGCTAACTATGGCTACACCTTC.

The chain recombines TRBV4-2 with TRBJ1-6; perhaps TRBD1 as D (6 bases). Trimming cost V 5 bases and J 7 bases, with 21 bases left between them. The CDR3 contains 17 residues. CDR1 is LGHNA and CDR2 is YNFKEQ in the germline V gene. In nucleotides, the CDR3 is TGTGCCAGCAGCAACACAGGGCGCGGGAAGGTAAATTCACCCCTCCACTTT. Residues: CASSNTGRGKVNSPLHF.

The chain recombines TRBV29-1 with TRBJ1-2, with D hard to call. The CDR3 runs 13 residues. CDR1 is SQVTM and CDR2 is ANQGSEA in the germline V gene. V lost 7 bases and J 6 bases, leaving 18 bases between the germline ends. CDR3 sequence: CSAGLLRTDGYTF. Written as DNA, the CDR3 is TGCAGCGCCGGACTATTACGCACGGATGGCTACACCTTC. Full variable domain (remainder filled in from reference TRBV29-1 and TRBJ1-2): SAVISQKPSRDICQRGTSLTIQCQVDSQVTMMFWYRQQPGQSLTLIATANQGSEATYESGFVIDKFPISRPNLTFSTLTVSNMSPEDSSIYLCSAGLLRTDGYTFGSGTRLTVV.

J is TRBJ1-1 and V is TRBV6-6, with a weak D call TRBD1 (6 bases). V lost 0 bases and J 2 bases, leaving 13 bases between the germline ends. Germline-derived CDR1 and CDR2 are MNHNY and SVGAGI (reference sequence). The CDR3 consists of 16 residues. The CDR3 nucleotides read TGTGCCAGCAGTTACTCCGGGGGGCGAGTAAACACTGAAGCTTTCTTT. It codes for CASSYSGGRVNTEAFF.

The chain links TRBV5-4 to TRBJ2-2; TRBD2 matches at 7 bases. The CDR3 is made up of 17 amino acids. Trimming removed 5 bases from V and 1 base from J; junction bases left unmatched: 11. CDR1 is SGHNT and CDR2 is YYREEE in the germline V gene (reference sequence). The CDR3 reads CASSIPAGGGNTGELFF. The CDR3 coding sequence is TGTGCCAGCAGTATCCCCGCAGGCGGGGGGAACACCGGGGAGCTGTTTTTT.

CDR3 coding DNA: TGTGCCAGCTCACCCGGGAGGGGCAGCCACGAGCAGTACTTC. Its translation: CASSPGRGSHEQYF. This chain connects TRBV18 to TRBJ2-7, with TRBD2 identical over 8 bases. This CDR3 region has 14 residues. The V gene end was trimmed by 3 bases and the J gene end by 5 bases; junction bases not matched to a gene: 6. Germline V lookup: CDR1 KGHSH, CDR2 LQKENI.

The chain employs TRBV7-6 and TRBJ2-7; D assignment may be TRBD1 or TRBD2 (5 bases each). CDR3 length: 12 residues. V dropped 5 bases and J dropped 3 bases, with 8 bases sitting between them. Germline CDR1 SGHVS, CDR2 FNYEAQ. The CDR3, as DNA: TGTGCCAGCAGCCGGGACGGCTACGAGCAGTACTTC. Residues: CASSRDGYEQYF.

The chain couples TRBV5-1 to TRBJ2-4; 10 nucleotides match TRBD2. The V gene end was trimmed by 4 bases and the J gene end by 0 bases; junction bases not matched to a gene: 10. CDR1 and CDR2 (germline): SGHRS, YFSETQ. The length of the CDR3 is 18 residues. CDR3 DNA: TGCGCCAGCAGCCAGGGACTAGCGCATCTCGTAGCCAAAAACATTCAGTACTTC. Protein: CASSQGLAHLVAKNIQYF.

This clone was seen just once. V is TRBV21-1 and J is TRBJ2-1; the table's D call TRBD1 went unverified against the DNA. TRBV21-1 counts as a pseudogene. The CDR3 is made up of 17 amino acids. CDR3 sequence reads: CASSPPQGQYSYNEQFF. Here the CDR3 DNA reads TGTGCCAGCAGCCCCCCCCAGGGCCAGTACTCCTACAATGAGCAGTTCTTC.

The chain joins TRBV4-1 to TRBJ2-7, with D possibly being TRBD1 or TRBD2 (5 bases each). CDR1 MGHRA and CDR2 YSYEKL come from the germline V gene. The V end was cut by 4 bases, the J end by 6 bases, with 19 bases between. The CDR3 length is 15 residues. CDR3 amino acids: CASSPSGRPSSEQYF. Written as DNA, the CDR3 is TGCGCCAGCAGCCCATCGGGACGACCTTCTTCCGAGCAGTACTTC.